These T cell receptor beta chains were read from a single sample in a study of T cells in Graves' hyperthyroidism and ophthalmopathy. TCRdb called the multiplex PCR reads again in MiXCR, with one record for every CDR3 protein. This sample has some 300,000 distinct CDR3 sequences, with approximately 12% found just once. Sequenced material: blood. These receptors all come from a woman between 25 and 40 years old with Graves' hyperthyroidism that later progressed to Graves' ophthalmopathy. Both conserved end residues are part of each CDR3. The D gene is left open where the match is weak. Clone size is given for some rows only: seen once, a few or many times, or a class if the clone is expanded.

.	many	TRBV5-1	TRBJ2-7	CASSFVGDWSYEQYF	TGCGCCAGCAGCTTTGTCGGGGACTGGTCCTACGAGCAGTACTTC
.	many	TRBV5-1	TRBJ2-7	CASSLVGRSYEQYF	TGCGCCAGCAGCTTGGTGGGAAGATCCTACGAGCAGTACTTC
TRBD1	few	TRBV18	TRBJ2-7	CASSPAGTGGYEQYF	TGTGCCAGCTCACCAGCCGGGACAGGGGGCTACGAGCAGTACTTC
TRBD2	many	TRBV7-2	TRBJ2-3	CASSMGAGGGDTQYF	TGTGCCAGCAGCATGGGAGCGGGAGGTGGAGATACGCAGTATTTT
.	.	TRBV10-3	TRBJ1-3	CAISEGGGRGNTIYF	TGTGCCATCAGTGAGGGCGGGGGGCGCGGAAACACCATATATTTT
TRBD2	many	TRBV4-1	TRBJ2-2	CASSQERQGGSWTGELFF	TGCGCCAGCAGCCAAGAACGGCAGGGAGGGTCATGGACCGGGGAGCTGTTTTTT
.	many	TRBV9	TRBJ2-3	CASSVVLTDTQYF	TGTGCCAGCAGCGTAGTTCTGACAGATACGCAGTATTTT
.	many	TRBV7-9	TRBJ2-7	CASSLARSSGEQYF	TGTGCCAGCAGCTTAGCGCGGAGTTCGGGGGAGCAGTACTTC
.	many	TRBV7-2	TRBJ1-5	CASSPITGHQPQHF	TGTGCCAGCAGCCCCATTACAGGGCATCAGCCCCAGCATTTT
.	many	TRBV28	TRBJ1-6	CASTWGGNSPLHF	TGTGCCAGCACCTGGGGAGGGAATTCACCCCTCCACTTT
.	many	TRBV20-1	TRBJ2-2	CSASRGGTGELFF	TGCAGTGCTAGCAGGGGTGGCACCGGGGAGCTGTTTTTT
.	.	TRBV20-1	TRBJ2-1	CSASSASGYNEQFF	TGCAGTGCTAGTAGTGCCAGCGGGTACAATGAGCAGTTCTTC
.	.	TRBV9	TRBJ2-7	CASSVESGSPSKEQYF	TGTGCCAGCAGCGTAGAAAGCGGGTCTCCCTCGAAAGAGCAGTACTTC
TRBD2	.	TRBV6-2/TRBV6-3	TRBJ2-5	CASSPLGAGGKTQYF	TGTGCCAGCAGCCCCTTGGGAGCGGGAGGGAAGACCCAGTACTTC
.	many	TRBV20-1	TRBJ2-7	CSARFSRLSYEQYF	TGCAGTGCTAGGTTCTCCCGTCTCTCCTACGAGCAGTACTTC
.	many	TRBV20-1	TRBJ2-7	CSARGRIVPYEQYF	TGCAGTGCTCGGGGCCGGATAGTACCCTACGAGCAGTACTTC
TRBD1	many	TRBV6-2/TRBV6-3	TRBJ1-1	CASSYSPWTGMNTEAFF	TGTGCCAGCAGTTACTCTCCATGGACAGGTATGAACACTGAAGCTTTCTTT
TRBD1	many	TRBV2	TRBJ1-2	CASTGQGTNYGYTF	TGTGCCAGCACTGGACAGGGGACTAACTATGGCTACACCTTC
TRBD2	many	TRBV18	TRBJ2-2	CASSPPGLAGNTGELFF	TGTGCCAGCTCACCGCCGGGACTAGCGGGGAACACCGGGGAGCTGTTTTTT
TRBD2	many	TRBV2	TRBJ2-7	CASSEYRGLASPYEQYF	TGTGCCAGCAGTGAATACCGGGGACTAGCGAGTCCCTACGAGCAGTACTTC
.	many	TRBV10-3	TRBJ2-7	CAISEWSGVAYEQYF	TGTGCCATCAGTGAGTGGTCGGGAGTAGCCTACGAGCAGTACTTC
.	many	TRBV2	TRBJ2-5	CASKGFGETQYF	TGTGCCAGCAAGGGGTTCGGGGAGACCCAGTACTTC
.	many	TRBV7-8	TRBJ2-3	CASSLARWLSSDTQYF	TGTGCCAGCAGCTTAGCGCGTTGGCTTAGTTCAGATACGCAGTATTTT
.	many	TRBV20-1	TRBJ1-3	CSARVGAGLGNTIYF	TGCAGTGCTAGAGTCGGGGCGGGGTTGGGAAACACCATATATTTT
.	.	TRBV7-9	TRBJ2-1	CASSFTGTNNEQFF	TGTGCCAGCAGCTTTACCGGGACAAACAATGAGCAGTTCTTC
TRBD2	many	TRBV7-3	TRBJ2-1	CASSPIAGASNEQFF	TGTGCCAGCAGCCCAATAGCGGGAGCCTCCAATGAGCAGTTCTTC
TRBD2	many	TRBV6-1	TRBJ2-3	CASSSWTSGTTDTQYF	TGTGCCAGCAGTAGCTGGACTAGCGGGACTACAGATACGCAGTATTTT
.	many	TRBV12-3/TRBV12-4	TRBJ1-5	CASSPSDRPQHF	TGTGCCAGCAGTCCGTCGGACAGGCCCCAGCATTTT
.	many	TRBV9	TRBJ1-1	CASSAGHLPTDEAFF	TGTGCCAGCAGCGCCGGACATCTACCGACCGATGAAGCTTTCTTT
TRBD1	.	TRBV20-1	TRBJ1-5	CSARAGGGWGSGNQPQHF	TGCAGTGCTAGGGCAGGGGGTGGGTGGGGCTCGGGCAATCAGCCCCAGCATTTT
TRBD1	many	TRBV13	TRBJ1-5	CASSPRPNRGYSNQPQHF	TGTGCCAGCAGCCCTCGTCCCAACAGGGGCTATAGCAATCAGCCCCAGCATTTT
TRBD1	.	TRBV28	TRBJ1-3	CASSSFPQGAGNTIYF	TGTGCCAGCAGTTCTTTTCCCCAGGGGGCGGGAAACACCATATATTTT
.	few	TRBV6-1	TRBJ2-7	CASSQTPLEQYF	TGTGCCAGCAGCCAAACCCCTTTAGAGCAGTACTTC
.	few	TRBV18	TRBJ2-7	CASSPRQTCEQYF	TGTGCCAGCTCACCCCGGCAGACCTGCGAGCAGTACTTC
.	many	TRBV10-3	TRBJ1-3	CAISPGPGNTIYF	TGTGCCATCAGCCCCGGACCTGGAAACACCATATATTTT
TRBD2	many	TRBV5-8	TRBJ2-1	CASSDSREAHNEQFF	TGTGCCAGCAGCGACTCGCGGGAGGCCCACAATGAGCAGTTCTTC
.	many	TRBV29-1	TRBJ2-3	CSVARYTDTQYF	TGCAGCGTTGCCCGTTACACAGATACGCAGTATTTT
.	.	TRBV5-4	TRBJ1-1	CASSLARPLNTEAFF	TGTGCCAGCAGCTTGGCTAGACCCCTGAACACTGAAGCTTTCTTT
TRBD1	few	TRBV19	TRBJ1-2	CASMGTGGFYGYTF	TGTGCCAGTATGGGGACAGGGGGCTTCTATGGCTACACCTTC
TRBD1	many	TRBV27	TRBJ2-7	CASSTGGVSEQYF	TGTGCCAGCAGCACAGGGGGAGTAAGCGAGCAGTACTTC
.	many	TRBV28	TRBJ2-7	CASSPPGVNNEQYF	TGTGCCAGCAGCCCTCCGGGAGTAAACAACGAGCAGTACTTC
.	many	TRBV18	TRBJ1-2	CASSPRGQANYGYTF	TGTGCCAGCTCACCACGGGGGCAAGCTAACTATGGCTACACCTTC
TRBD1	many	TRBV28	TRBJ2-5	CASSPSGGETQYF	TGTGCCAGCAGTCCCTCAGGGGGAGAGACCCAGTACTTC
TRBD1	many	TRBV30	TRBJ1-2	CALRDRQFYGYTF	TGTGCCTTACGGGACAGGCAGTTTTATGGCTACACCTTC
.	many	TRBV18	TRBJ2-6	CASSGGAGANVLTF	TGTGCCAGCTCAGGGGGAGCTGGGGCCAACGTCCTGACTTTC